This TCR beta chain was retrieved from a study of blood T cells in healthy people across ages. This clonotype has only one observation. Primers used in a second PCR of roughly 7 to 11 cycles were a sample-barcoded 5' primer and a J-beta primer mix. Tags on each cDNA molecule came from a template-switch adaptor with 12 random nucleotides. TCRdb re-analysed the 5' RACE reads in MiXCR, keeping a single row per CDR3 protein. The table shows roughly 2 million distinct CDR3 sequences, with around 48% occurring only once. Germline-derived CDR1 and CDR2 are KGHDR and SFDVKD. The CDR3 consists of 13 residues. V was trimmed by 9 bases and J by 6 bases, leaving 14 bases between them.

The chain has TRBV24-1 and TRBJ2-1, with D perhaps TRBD1 or TRBD2 (5 bases each). The receptor was isolated from a woman between 40 and 55 years old in good health. Source material: blood. DNA of the CDR3: TGTGCCACCCAGGGACCTCCGGGCAATGAGCAGTTCTTC. Its translation: CATQGPPGNEQFF.